This TCR beta chain was recorded in a study of T cell responses to AZD1222 COVID-19 vaccine. Whole-study findings and limits: No repertoire was sampled before or during the peak T cell response, only after it. White British people made up most donors, females outnumbered males, and clonal diversity was possibly underestimated.

Remarks on this clone: Its antigen is still unknown.

Produced via immunoSEQ multiplex PCR; TCRdb's table is partial and in-frame only. The profile covers more than 150,000 clones, with around 93% appearing a single time and about 4.2% taken by the ten largest. The V gene lost 5 bases and the J gene lost 2 bases, with 18 bases spanning the gap. Germline V gene data show CDR1 as MDHEN and CDR2 as SYDVKM. The CDR3 covers 17 residues. This chain uses TRBV28 with TRBJ1-4; D unclear. The sequencing here drew on peripheral blood, taken on day 0 of AZD1222 vaccination. The TCR comes from an adult in good health. The CDR3 bases are TGTGCCAGCAGTAAGACGGCCCCTACGGGCACTAATGAAAAACTGTTTTTT. Protein: CASSKTAPTGTNEKLFF.